This passage covers 14 T cell receptor beta chains from one sample sequenced in a study of molecular identifiers for immune sequencing clone quantification (dated by TCRdb to 2017 to 2018). The library was made by PCR. This sample was sequenced with a NextSeq 500. TCRdb's own reprocessing of the public reads used fastp at Q25 and MiXCR and kept productive beta chains. Rows are unified per CDR3 protein, each entry keeping the most common DNA and genes. Across this sample there are about 510,000 distinct CDR3 sequences, with roughly 25% seen only once. Roughly 0.77% of the sample lies in the top ten. The specimen was naive CD8+ T cells from blood, with Jurkat cell RNA spiked in. The meaning of the sample's cell subset or site label: FACS-sorted CD8+CD4-CCR7+CD45RA+ naive T cells. The receptors stem from a human donor in good health. Some libraries in this study had Jurkat cell RNA spiked in.

Remarks on this clonotype: The junction does not match germline at one end; this may be a read error. The chain links TRBV27 to TRBJ2-7; perhaps TRBD2 as D (7 bases). Germline V gene lookup returns CDR1 MNHEY and CDR2 SMNVEV (reference sequence). CDR3 size: 12 residues. CDR3 coding DNA: TGTGCCAGCAGTTTAACAGGGAGGGAGCAGTGCTTC. Amino acids: CASSLTGREQCF.

The chain combines TRBV10-2 with TRBJ2-2, with D tentatively TRBD2 (6 bases). The V end was cut by 6 bases, the J end by 3 bases, with 8 bases between. The CDR3 consists of 13 residues. The germline CDR1 and CDR2 sequences are WSHSY and SAAADI. The CDR3 loop is CASSTGDTGELFF. In nucleotides, the CDR3 is TGCGCCAGCAGCACGGGAGACACCGGGGAGCTGTTTTTT.

Ten or more counts support this clonotype. The chain carries TRBV20-1 and TRBJ2-7; D possibly matches TRBD1 or TRBD2 (5 bases each). With 4 bases removed from V and 7 bases from J, the gap between germline ends came to 17 bases. CDR1 DFQATT and CDR2 SNEGSKA come from the germline V gene (reference sequence). CDR3 length equals 13 residues. CDR3 in DNA: TGCAGTGCTACCGGGACCTACATCGGGGAGCAGTACTTC. Translated, it gives CSATGTYIGEQYF.

This clonotype was found many times. The chain has TRBV9 and TRBJ1-5; D gene uncertain. Germline V gene data show CDR1 as SGDLS and CDR2 as YYNGEE. The germline V and J ends were trimmed by 2 bases and 2 bases, with 8 bases remaining between them. The CDR3 is 14 residues long. CDR3: CASSVGYGNQPQHF. CDR3 coding DNA: TGTGCCAGCAGCGTTGGGTACGGCAATCAGCCCCAGCATTTT.

To note about this clonotype: It may be a read error: a sequence one base away is much more abundant. The chain recombines TRBV29-1 with TRBJ2-1; 14 bases match TRBD2. The germline CDR1 and CDR2 sequences are SQVTM and ANQGSEA. The CDR3 length is 14 residues. The CDR3 reads CGVRGLAGEDEQFF. For the CDR3, the DNA is TGCGGCGTCCGGGGACTAGCGGGGGAGGATGAGCAGTTCTTC.

This clonotype was picked up many times. The chain combines TRBV20-1 with TRBJ2-7; 7 nucleotides agree with TRBD1. Germline lookup yields CDR1 DFQATT and CDR2 SNEGSKA (reference sequence). The CDR3 is 12 amino acids. This CDR3 reads CSANRGRNEQYF. Here the CDR3 DNA reads TGCAGCGCAAATAGGGGGCGCAACGAGCAGTACTTC.

This clonotype was seen at least ten times. The chain combines TRBV4-3 with TRBJ1-3, with a tentative D call TRBD1 (5 bases). V dropped 5 bases and J dropped 0 bases, with 11 bases sitting between them. Germline V CDR1 and CDR2: LGHNA, YSLEER. The CDR3 extends over 15 amino acids. The chain's CDR3 is CASSSGTGSGNTIYF. DNA for the CDR3: TGCGCCAGCAGCTCCGGGACTGGCTCTGGAAACACCATATATTTT.

Of note for this clonotype: This clone may be a read error of a much larger clone one base away. V gene TRBV27 combines with J gene TRBJ2-2, with 9 positions matching TRBD1. The CDR3 covers 18 residues. Germline V gene data show CDR1 as MNHEY and CDR2 as SMNVEV (reference sequence). J lost 3 bases, V lost 8 bases, and 16 bases had no gene match. The CDR3 loop is CASSASRYRGPHTGELFF. The CDR3 DNA reads TGTGCCAGCTCCGCCTCTAGGTACAGGGGGCCTCACACCGGGGAGCTGTTTTTT.

As to this clonotype: One end of the junction varies from germline; a read error may be responsible. The chain combines TRBV12-3 or TRBV12-4 with TRBJ2-2, with no clear D. The CDR3 totals 15 residues. The CDR3 coding sequence is TGTGCCTGCAGTCCCTCCGGCAGAAACACCGGGGAGCTGTTTTTT. It encodes CACSPSGRNTGELFF.

In this sample, this clonotype turned up many times. V usage is TRBV7-9 and J usage is TRBJ2-7; 10 bases fit TRBD1. CDR3 length equals 14 residues. With V trimmed by 2 bases and J by 3 bases, 1 base remained unmatched. CDR1 and CDR2 (germline): SEHNR, FQNEAQ (reference sequence). The CDR3 nucleotides read TGTGCCAGCAGCTTAAGGACAGGGGGCTACGAGCAGTACTTC. Its translation: CASSLRTGGYEQYF.

The DNA of the CDR3 is TGTGCCAGCAGTGGACCGGTCAGGGAAGGCTATGGCTACACCTTC. Translating gives CASSGPVREGYGYTF. The rearrangement joins TRBV28 to TRBJ1-2; a weak D match, TRBD1 (5 bases). The CDR3 totals 15 residues. Germline CDR1 and CDR2: MDHEN and SYDVKM. The V end was cut by 5 bases, the J end by 4 bases, with 17 bases between.

This clonotype was recorded a few times. This may be a read error: a much more frequent sequence differs by one nucleotide. CDR3 sequence: CASSQDRSPTAQYF. The CDR3 nucleotides are TGCGCCAGCAGCCAAGATCGCAGCCCCACGGCCCAGTACTTC. The chain uses TRBV4-3 and TRBJ2-5; D ambiguous. Trimming removed 0 bases at V and 9 bases at J, with 14 bases between. The CDR3 loop spans 14 amino acids. Germline V lookup: CDR1 LGHNA, CDR2 YSLEER.

This clonotype was detected a few times. It may be a read error: a sequence one base away is much more abundant. This chain uses TRBV6-5 with TRBJ2-7; 7 bases are shared with TRBD1. Germline CDR1 MNHEY, CDR2 SVGAGI. The CDR3 sequence is 16 residues long. The CDR3, as DNA: TGTGCCAGCAGTTACCACACTACGGGACAGAACTACGAGCAGCACTTC. As protein: CASSYHTTGQNYEQHF.

This clonotype has a count of ten or more. CDR3 sequence: CASSNSQGSQETQYF. DNA for the CDR3: TGTGCCAGCAGTAACTCCCAGGGATCCCAAGAGACCCAGTACTTC. V usage is TRBV12-3 or TRBV12-4 and J usage is TRBJ2-5, with D possibly matching TRBD1 (5 bases). This CDR3 contains 15 residues. V lost 5 bases and J lost 1, with 14 bases in between.